This TCR beta chain was recovered during a study of blood T cell repertoires in COVID-19. As for the study in general: The samples span acute and convalescent COVID-19 from the United States, Italy and Spain. T cells, B-cell-depleted T cells, or PBMCs supplied cDNA or gDNA.

Methods used by the authors: Cell counts per sample came from amplifying reference gene primers. Data came from immunoSEQ multiplex PCR; TCRdb stores just in-frame clones and leaves some out. V, J and clone size were drawn from that table, and D and trimming were deduced from the DNA. The sample includes over 120,000 clones, 75% to 90% of them seen just once. V was cut by 4 bases and J by 5 bases, with 12 bases left in between. The CDR3 totals 13 residues. Looked up from germline, CDR1 is SGHRS and CDR2 is YFSETQ. The specimen was peripheral blood. The TCR was taken from a man in his 70s who had recovered from COVID-19. The J gene is TRBJ2-5, the V gene TRBV5-1; D not certain. The CDR3: CASSPPLVETQYF. The CDR3 region has the DNA TGCGCCAGCAGCCCCCCCCTCGTGGAGACCCAGTACTTC.